This T cell receptor beta chain was obtained from a study of CD8 T cells in Susac syndrome. Germline CDR1 SGHDT, CDR2 YYEEEE. V was clipped by 3 bases and J by 2 bases; unmatched bases: 5. The CDR3 spans 18 residues. Reverse transcription of about 0.45 to 1 ug RNA used random hexamers. From the immunoSEQ multiplex PCR reads, TCRdb called clonotypes with MiXCR, one entry per CDR3 protein. The table records about 200,000 distinct CDR3 sequences, 85% to 95% of them present only once. This chain links TRBV5-6 with TRBJ2-1; 16 nucleotides align to TRBD2. Sequenced material: CD4+ T cells from PBMCs. This TCR came from a human donor in good health. The CDR3 coding sequence is TGTGCCAGCAGCTCTGCTGGGACTAGCGGGAGGGCCTACAATGAGCAGTTCTTC. Translating gives CASSSAGTSGRAYNEQFF.